The T cell receptor (beta chain) described here comes from a study of CD8 T cells in cerebrospinal fluid in Alzheimer's disease. TCRdb reanalyzed the 10x single-cell sequencing reads and collapses them to one entry per CDR3 protein, without DNA. Its listing shows 960 or so distinct CDR3 sequences. General study points: The largest CSF clone was proportionally bigger in mild cognitive impairment or Alzheimer's disease than controls.

Considering frequency, this clonotype is medium-sized. Its target is not known. All participants were free of acute infectious disease and in good physical condition. The CDR3 sequence is 16 residues long. Germline loops: CDR1 MGHDK, CDR2 SYGVNS. The sample consisted of cerebrospinal fluid. The chain has TRBV25-1 and TRBJ2-4. This TCR was recovered from a human donor in good health. CDR3 sequence: CASSEWWDLAKNIQYF.